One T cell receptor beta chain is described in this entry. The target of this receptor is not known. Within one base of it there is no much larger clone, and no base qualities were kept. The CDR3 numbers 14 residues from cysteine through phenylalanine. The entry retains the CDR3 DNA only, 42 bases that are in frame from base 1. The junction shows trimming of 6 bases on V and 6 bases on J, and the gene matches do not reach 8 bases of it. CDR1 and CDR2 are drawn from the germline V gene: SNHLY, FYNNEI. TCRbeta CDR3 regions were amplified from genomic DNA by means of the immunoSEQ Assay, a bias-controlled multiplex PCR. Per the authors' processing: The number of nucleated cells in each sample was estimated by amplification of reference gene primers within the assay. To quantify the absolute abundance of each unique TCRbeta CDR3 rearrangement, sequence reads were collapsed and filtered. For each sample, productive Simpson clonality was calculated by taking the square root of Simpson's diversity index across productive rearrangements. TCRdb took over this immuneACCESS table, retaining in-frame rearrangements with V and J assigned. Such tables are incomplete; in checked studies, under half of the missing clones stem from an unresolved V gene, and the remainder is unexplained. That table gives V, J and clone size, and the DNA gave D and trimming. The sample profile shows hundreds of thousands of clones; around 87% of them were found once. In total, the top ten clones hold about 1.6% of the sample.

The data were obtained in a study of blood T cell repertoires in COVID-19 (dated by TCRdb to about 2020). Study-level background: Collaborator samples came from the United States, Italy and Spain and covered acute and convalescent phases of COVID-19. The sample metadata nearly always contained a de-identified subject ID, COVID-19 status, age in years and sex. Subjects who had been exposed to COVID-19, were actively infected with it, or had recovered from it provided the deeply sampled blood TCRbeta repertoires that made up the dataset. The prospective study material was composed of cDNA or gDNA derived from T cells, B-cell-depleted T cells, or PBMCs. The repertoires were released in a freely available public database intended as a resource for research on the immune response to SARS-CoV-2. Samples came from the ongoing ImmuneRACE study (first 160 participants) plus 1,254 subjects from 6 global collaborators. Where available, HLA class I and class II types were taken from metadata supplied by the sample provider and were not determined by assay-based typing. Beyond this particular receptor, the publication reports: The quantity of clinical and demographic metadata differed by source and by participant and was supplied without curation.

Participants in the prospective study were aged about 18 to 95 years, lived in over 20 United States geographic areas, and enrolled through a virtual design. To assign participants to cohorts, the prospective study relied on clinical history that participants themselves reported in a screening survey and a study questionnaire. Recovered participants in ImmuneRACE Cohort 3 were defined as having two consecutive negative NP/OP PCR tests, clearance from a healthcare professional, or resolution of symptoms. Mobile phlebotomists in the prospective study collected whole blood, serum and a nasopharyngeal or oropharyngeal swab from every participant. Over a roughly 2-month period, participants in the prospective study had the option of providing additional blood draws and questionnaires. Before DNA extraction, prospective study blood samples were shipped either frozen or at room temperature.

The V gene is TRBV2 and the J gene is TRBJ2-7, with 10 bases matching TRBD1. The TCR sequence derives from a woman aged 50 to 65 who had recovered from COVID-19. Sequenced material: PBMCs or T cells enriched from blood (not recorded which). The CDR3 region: CASSPGQGMGEQYF. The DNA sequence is TGTGCCAGCAGCCCGGGACAGGGGATGGGCGAGCAGTACTTC.